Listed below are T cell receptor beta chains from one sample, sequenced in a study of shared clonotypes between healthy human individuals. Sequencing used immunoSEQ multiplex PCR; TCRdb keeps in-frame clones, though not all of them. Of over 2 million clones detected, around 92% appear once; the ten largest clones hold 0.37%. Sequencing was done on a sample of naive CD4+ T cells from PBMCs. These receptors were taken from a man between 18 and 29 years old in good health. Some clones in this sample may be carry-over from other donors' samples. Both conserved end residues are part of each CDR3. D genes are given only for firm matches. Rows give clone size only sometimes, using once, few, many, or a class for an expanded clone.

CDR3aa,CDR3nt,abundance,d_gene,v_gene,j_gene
CASSPGPKGVYEQYF,TGTGCCAGCAGTCCCGGACCAAAAGGGGTTTACGAGCAGTACTTC,NA,NA,TRBV28,TRBJ2-7
CASSEWSGSTDTQYF,TGTGCCAGCAGTGAATGGAGCGGGAGCACAGATACGCAGTATTTT,NA,NA,TRBV25-1,TRBJ2-3
CSAFLTGELFF,TGCAGTGCCTTTTTAACCGGGGAGCTGTTTTTT,NA,NA,TRBV20-1,TRBJ2-2
CAWTYYNEQFF,TGTGCCTGGACCTATTACAATGAGCAGTTCTTC,NA,NA,TRBV30,TRBJ2-1
CASSRTSGSKTQYF,TGCGCCAGCAGCCGGACTAGCGGGAGCAAGACCCAGTACTTC,NA,TRBD2,TRBV5-1,TRBJ2-5
CASKRSTSTDTQYF,TGTGCCAGTAAACGGTCTACTAGCACAGATACGCAGTATTTT,once,NA,TRBV19,TRBJ2-3
CASSVGPPSGSETQYF,TGTGCCAGCAGCGTGGGTCCGCCGAGCGGGAGTGAGACCCAGTACTTC,NA,TRBD2,TRBV5-4,TRBJ2-5
CASSFRGSYEQYF,TGTGCCAGCAGCTTTCGTGGGTCCTACGAGCAGTACTTC,NA,NA,TRBV7-2,TRBJ2-7
CASSFSVGQGVQPQHF,TGTGCCAGCAGCTTTAGTGTAGGACAGGGGGTTCAGCCCCAGCATTTT,once,TRBD1,TRBV7-9,TRBJ1-5
CASSSPRGGKTEAFF,TGTGCCAGCAGTTCTCCCCGGGGGGGCAAGACTGAAGCTTTCTTT,NA,NA,TRBV6-5,TRBJ1-1
CASRERAGTDTQYF,TGTGCCAGCAGGGAGAGGGCCGGCACAGATACGCAGTATTTT,NA,NA,TRBV7-2,TRBJ2-3
CASNEMIRGPEAFF,TGTGCCAGCAACGAAATGATCAGGGGGCCTGAAGCTTTCTTT,once,TRBD1,TRBV9,TRBJ1-1
CAISEEQTQYF,TGTGCCATCAGTGAGGAACAGACCCAGTACTTC,NA,NA,TRBV10-3,TRBJ2-5
CASSPGGTGYRGELFF,TGTGCCAGCAGTCCTGGGGGGACAGGGTACCGCGGGGAGCTGTTTTTT,NA,TRBD1,TRBV27,TRBJ2-2
CASSPTGNTEAFF,TGTGCCAGCAGCCCGACGGGGAACACTGAAGCTTTCTTT,NA,NA,TRBV5-4,TRBJ1-1
CASSPGTAPGETQYF,TGTGCCAGCAGTCCCGGGACAGCGCCTGGAGAGACCCAGTACTTC,NA,TRBD1,TRBV5-8,TRBJ2-5
CASRPRGAGGTDTQYF,TGTGCCAGCAGGCCCCGCGGGGCGGGAGGTACAGATACGCAGTATTTT,NA,TRBD2,TRBV6-6,TRBJ2-3
CATSRDGLVDEQFF,TGTGCCACCAGCAGGGATGGACTAGTCGATGAGCAGTTCTTC,NA,TRBD2,TRBV15,TRBJ2-1
CAWSVSWTGSSYEQYF,TGTGCATGGAGTGTAAGTTGGACAGGGAGCTCCTACGAGCAGTACTTC,NA,TRBD1,TRBV30,TRBJ2-7
CASSSNRGDLQPQHF,TGTGCCAGCAGCTCCAACAGGGGAGATTTACAGCCCCAGCATTTT,NA,TRBD1,TRBV7-8,TRBJ1-5
CASSESTNTQYF,TGCGCCAGCAGCGAAAGCACAAATACGCAGTATTTT,NA,NA,TRBV5-1,TRBJ2-3
CASSAHSGRDSYNEQFF,TGTGCCAGCAGCGCACATAGCGGGAGGGACTCCTACAATGAGCAGTTCTTC,NA,TRBD2,TRBV9,TRBJ2-1